These T cell receptor beta chains were read from a single sample in a study of cytomegalovirus exposure and HLA in healthy donors. Using immunoSEQ multiplex PCR, the repertoire was profiled, and TCRdb retains in-frame clones only, with some absent. The table includes 130,000 to 150,000 clones, around 80% detected once. The sequenced material came from PBMCs. These receptors originate from a woman aged 40 to 50 in good health and CMV-seropositive. Both conserved end residues are part of each CDR3. The order of the fields is J gene, D gene, clone size, V gene, CDR3 DNA, CDR3 protein. D genes are given only for firm matches. Only some rows state a clone size, as once, few, many or a class for expanded clones.

>TRBJ2-2|TRBD1|.|TRBV4-3
TGCGCCAGCAGCCAAGGGACAGGGTTTAGGACCGGGGAGCTGTTCTTT
CASSQGTGFRTGELFF
>TRBJ1-2|.|.|TRBV6-1
TGTGCCAGCAGTGCAGGGAACTATGGCTACACCTTT
CASSAGNYGYTF
>TRBJ1-3|.|.|TRBV28
TGTGCCAGCAGTTTAAGGGGGGGGTGGAGGTACTCTGGAAACACCATATATTTT
CASSLRGGWRYSGNTIYF
>TRBJ2-7|TRBD1|.|TRBV5-4
TGTGCCAGCAGCTTAACCGGGACAGTCAACTACGAGCAGTACTTC
CASSLTGTVNYEQYF
>TRBJ2-1|TRBD2|.|TRBV7-2
TGTGCCAGCAGCTTAGAAGCGGGGGGGCTCGAGGAGCAGTTCTTC
CASSLEAGGLEEQFF
>TRBJ1-5|.|.|TRBV4-3
TGCGCCAGCAGCCAAGCGAAATGGGGGGATCAGCCCCAGCATTTT
CASSQAKWGDQPQHF
>TRBJ1-5|TRBD1|.|TRBV19
TGTGCCAGTAGATTACAGGGGTGGGGAGATCAGCCCCAGCATTTT
CASRLQGWGDQPQHF
>TRBJ2-5|TRBD2|few|TRBV13
TGTGCCAGCAGCCCCTCACTAGCGGAAGAGACCCAGTACTTC
CASSPSLAEETQYF
>TRBJ1-1|.|few|TRBV5-4
TGTGCCAGCACCCCGGGGGGGGCGGGGAGGGACACTGAAGCTTTCTTT
CASTPGGAGRDTEAFF
>TRBJ2-5|TRBD2|once|TRBV2
TGTGCCAGCAGATTTCTAGCCCCGGGAGGGACCCAGTACTTC
CASRFLAPGGTQYF
>TRBJ2-7|.|.|TRBV7-9
TGTGCCAGCAGCTTAAAGCCAGGACAATCCTACGAGCAGTACTTC
CASSLKPGQSYEQYF
>TRBJ2-7|.|.|TRBV30
TGTGCCTGGCGGCCCTCGGGCGAGCAGTACTTC
CAWRPSGEQYF
>TRBJ2-6|TRBD1|.|TRBV9
TGTGCCAGCAGCGTACTTGGGACAGGGGGACTGGGGGCCAACGTCCTGACTTTC
CASSVLGTGGLGANVLTF
>TRBJ1-3|TRBD1|.|TRBV5-1
TGCGCCAGCAGCCAGACAGGGGCGGGAAACACCATATATTTT
CASSQTGAGNTIYF
>TRBJ1-1|.|.|TRBV6-1
TGTGCCAGCAGTTGGTCCGGGAATACTGAAGCTTTCTTT
CASSWSGNTEAFF
>TRBJ1-5|.|.|TRBV27
TGTGCCAGCAGTTCCCTCGGGGGGGGCAATCAGCCCCAGCATTTT
CASSSLGGGNQPQHF
>TRBJ1-1|TRBD1|.|TRBV7-2
TGTGCCAGCAGCCTGACAGGGGCCCCTGAAGCTTTCTTT
CASSLTGAPEAFF
>TRBJ1-4|.|.|TRBV5-1
TGCGCCAGCAGCCCTGAAGTAATAGCAACTAATGAAAAACTGTTTTTT
CASSPEVIATNEKLFF
>TRBJ2-1|.|.|TRBV28
TGTGCCAGCAGTTCCAACAGGGTTACTGAGCAGTTCTTC
CASSSNRVTEQFF
>TRBJ1-2|.|.|TRBV7-2
TGTGCCAGCAGCTTATCGGGGGGGAACAACTATGGCTACACCTTC
CASSLSGGNNYGYTF
>TRBJ1-5|TRBD1|.|TRBV5-6
TGTGCCAGCAGCGTGGGGACAGCCTATCAGCCCCAGCATTTT
CASSVGTAYQPQHF
>TRBJ1-2|TRBD1|once|TRBV5-4
TGTGCCAGCAGCCGCCCGGGACAGACGGGTGGCTACACCTTC
CASSRPGQTGGYTF
>TRBJ2-5|TRBD2|.|TRBV10-3
TGTGCCATCAGTGAGTCGGTGGGACTAGCGGTCCAAGAGACCCAGTACTTC
CAISESVGLAVQETQYF
>TRBJ2-7|TRBD2|.|TRBV6-5
TGTGCCAGCAGACTTACCGCGGGGGGCTTCTACGAGCAGTACTTC
CASRLTAGGFYEQYF
>TRBJ2-1|.|.|TRBV28
TGTGCCAGCAACCTAGCGAACTCCTACAATGAGCAGTTCTTC
CASNLANSYNEQFF
>TRBJ2-7|TRBD1|few|TRBV4-3
TGCGCCAGCAGCCAAGATTTACATGGGACAGTAGGCTACGAGCAGTACTTC
CASSQDLHGTVGYEQYF
>TRBJ2-1|TRBD2|.|TRBV9
TGTGCCAGCAGCATACTAGCGGGAGATCCGAATGAGCAGTTCTTC
CASSILAGDPNEQFF
>TRBJ1-5|TRBD1|.|TRBV7-2
TGTGCCAGCAGCCGCGACAGGGGGCCCAATCAGCCCCAGCATTTT
CASSRDRGPNQPQHF
>TRBJ1-5|.|.|TRBV9
TGTGCCAGCAGCGTAATAAGTAAGGGTGGGCGGGATCAGCCCCAGCATTTT
CASSVISKGGRDQPQHF
>TRBJ2-1|.|.|TRBV6-1
TGTGCCAGCAGTGAAGCAGGGGGCTCCTACAATGAGCAGTTCTTC
CASSEAGGSYNEQFF
>TRBJ1-2|TRBD1|.|TRBV28
TGTGCCAGCACCGACCAGGGGGCGGACACCTTC
CASTDQGADTF
>TRBJ1-2|TRBD1|few|TRBV28
TGTGCCAGCGAGCCGGGGACAGGGTACGGCTACACCTTC
CASEPGTGYGYTF
>TRBJ2-3|.|.|TRBV27
TGTGCCAGCAGTTCCCGTCAGGAGCAGTATTTT
CASSSRQEQYF
>TRBJ2-1|TRBD2|few|TRBV18
TGTGCCAGCTCACCCGCCCAGCGGGGGGCCGGGGATGAGCAGTTCTTC
CASSPAQRGAGDEQFF
>TRBJ2-1|.|.|TRBV19
TGTGCCAGTAGCTCAGAATCCTACAATGAGCAGTTCTTC
CASSSESYNEQFF
>TRBJ2-3|TRBD2|.|TRBV27
TGTGCCAGCAGGGGGACTAGCCGAGTAGGGGATACGCAGTATTTT
CASRGTSRVGDTQYF
>TRBJ2-2|.|.|TRBV19
TGTGCCAGTAGTATTAGGGGACCGGGGGTGATAATAGAGGCGAACACCGGGGAGCTGTTTTTT
CASSIRGPGVIIEANTGELFF
>TRBJ2-7|TRBD2|.|TRBV5-4
TGTGCCAGCAGCTTCGGACTAGCGTCCCACGAGCAGTACTTC
CASSFGLASHEQYF
>TRBJ2-2|TRBD2|.|TRBV28
TGTGCCAGCAGTTTATGGAGCGGGGGGTGGACCGGGGAGCTGTTTTTT
CASSLWSGGWTGELFF
>TRBJ1-6|.|.|TRBV30
TGTGCCTGGAGCGGTACAGGGAGAGATAATTCACCCCTCCACTTT
CAWSGTGRDNSPLHF
>TRBJ2-7|.|.|TRBV29-1
TGCAGCGTTGAGGCAGGGTTGCACGAGCAGTACTTC
CSVEAGLHEQYF